This T cell receptor (beta chain) was observed in a study of cytotoxic CD8 clonotypes in ibrutinib-treated CLL. Study in general: The study included around twelve relapsed/refractory and over 14 treatment-naive patients; under 18 had IGHV unmutated disease.

Investigators sought sequencing depths of between 1 in 200,000 and 1 in 1 million T cells. Profiling relied on immunoSEQ multiplex PCR, and the TCRdb table lists in-frame clones only, not all of them. The sample yields some 200,000 clones, 70% seen once. Turning to this clone: No antigen is known for it.

Study-level points and caveats: Researchers report that baseline clonality outpaced age-matched healthy donors and tracked circulating CD8+ T-cell counts.

V lost 3 bases to trimming and J lost 5 bases, with 6 bases between them. This CDR3 has 12 residues. CDR1 SGHDT and CDR2 YYEEEE come from the germline V gene. The chain combines TRBV5-6 with TRBJ2-1, with D unresolved. The source is a human donor with chronic lymphocytic leukemia. The sample consisted of PBMCs, taken after 12 months of ibrutinib treatment. CDR3 protein: CASSWWDNEQFF. The CDR3 bases are TGTGCCAGCAGCTGGTGGGACAATGAGCAGTTCTTC.